These T cell receptor beta chains were read from a single sample in a study of cytomegalovirus exposure and HLA in healthy donors. Some clones are missing from TCRdb's copy, which holds only in-frame ones; the method was immunoSEQ multiplex PCR. The sample gives about 180,000 clones, 60% to 80% of which show up once; just under 6.5% is in the top ten. What was sequenced was PBMCs. The receptor set was obtained from a man between 35 and 55 years old in good health and CMV-seropositive. CDR3s include the opening cysteine and the closing phenylalanine or tryptophan. D genes are given only for firm matches. Some rows have no size entry. The others give once, few or many, or a class for an expanded clone.

D | size | J | V | CDR3 | DNA
TRBD1 | few | TRBJ2-3 | TRBV7-7 | CASSPGAGGRNTDTQYF | TGTGCCAGCAGCCCAGGCGCAGGGGGCCGTAACACAGATACGCAGTATTTT
TRBD2 | NA | TRBJ2-1 | TRBV12-5 | CASGSPHGGRLAGGVNEQFF | TGTGCTAGTGGTTCCCCCCATGGGGGACGACTAGCGGGAGGTGTCAATGAGCAGTTCTTC
NA | NA | TRBJ2-7 | TRBV10-3 | CAISEGGGTYEQYF | TGTGCCATCAGTGAGGGAGGGGGCACGTACGAGCAGTACTTC
NA | NA | TRBJ1-2 | TRBV4-1 | CASSQDLGQGVSSTF | TGCGCCAGCAGCCAAGATCTTGGACAAGGGGTCTCAAGCACCTTC
NA | NA | TRBJ1-1 | TRBV29-1 | CSVTRATNTEAFF | TGCAGCGTTACCAGGGCAACGAACACTGAAGCTTTCTTT
TRBD1 | few | TRBJ1-1 | TRBV5-5 | CASSATKWAGGTEAFF | TGTGCCAGCAGCGCTACTAAATGGGCAGGGGGCACTGAAGCTTTCTTT
NA | NA | TRBJ2-2 | TRBV7-9 | CASSFGAGELFF | TGTGCCAGCAGCTTCGGGGCCGGGGAGCTGTTTTTT
NA | NA | TRBJ2-5 | TRBV7-2 | CASSLSLWASETQYF | TGTGCCAGCAGCTTAAGTCTCTGGGCGTCGGAGACCCAGTACTTC
TRBD1 | NA | TRBJ1-1 | TRBV19 | CASSIMDRGTNTEAFF | TGTGCCAGTAGTATAATGGACAGGGGGACCAACACTGAAGCTTTCTTT
TRBD1 | NA | TRBJ2-2 | TRBV19 | CASSFGQGVHTGELFF | TGTGCCAGTAGTTTTGGACAGGGGGTCCACACCGGGGAGCTGTTTTTT
TRBD2 | NA | TRBJ2-1 | TRBV7-9 | CASSLAGTRNNEQFF | TGTGCCAGCAGCTTAGCCGGGACTAGAAACAATGAGCAGTTCTTC
TRBD1 | NA | TRBJ2-7 | TRBV5-1 | CASSLAGGEQYF | TGCGCCAGCAGCTTGGCAGGGGGCGAGCAGTACTTC
NA | few | TRBJ2-1 | TRBV7-7 | CASSTRGSHNEQFF | TGTGCCAGCAGCACCCGGGGAAGCCACAATGAGCAGTTCTTC
TRBD2 | NA | TRBJ2-3 | TRBV5-1 | CASSSTGGGTDTQYF | TGCGCCAGCAGCTCGACCGGGGGGGGCACAGATACGCAGTATTTT
TRBD2 | once | TRBJ2-5 | TRBV9 | CASSVGGGPGETQYF | TGTGCCAGCAGCGTGGGGGGAGGGCCTGGAGAGACCCAGTACTTC
NA | NA | TRBJ2-3 | TRBV5-1 | CASSLTGGADTQYF | TGCGCCAGCAGCTTGACAGGAGGGGCGGATACGCAGTATTTT
TRBD1 | NA | TRBJ1-2 | TRBV28 | CASSLGTGYGYTF | TGTGCCAGCAGCCTCGGGACAGGATATGGCTACACCTTC
TRBD2 | NA | TRBJ2-7 | TRBV6-5 | CASSYSMSGVIYEQYF | TGTGCCAGCAGTTACTCGATGAGCGGGGTAATCTACGAGCAGTACTTC
TRBD1 | NA | TRBJ2-7 | TRBV7-9 | CSSSLGTGTGLYEQYF | TGTTCCAGCAGCTTAGGGACCGGGACAGGACTTTACGAGCAGTACTTC
TRBD1 | NA | TRBJ1-1 | TRBV6-6 | CASSPGTGGYTEAFF | TGTGCCAGCAGTCCCGGGACAGGGGGTTACACTGAAGCTTTCTTT
TRBD2 | NA | TRBJ2-1 | TRBV28 | CASSIGTSGRGEQFF | TGTGCCAGCAGTATAGGGACTAGCGGGAGGGGTGAGCAGTTCTTC
NA | NA | TRBJ1-2 | TRBV18 | CASSGNSRRLYGYTF | TGTGCCAGCTCCGGGAACAGTCGGCGGCTCTATGGCTACACCTTC
NA | once | TRBJ1-5 | TRBV6-5 | CASSYGEGQPQHF | TGTGCCAGCAGTTACGGGGAGGGGCAGCCCCAGCATTTT
TRBD1 | NA | TRBJ2-7 | TRBV5-6 | CASSPPGQVYEQYF | TGTGCCAGCAGCCCCCCCGGACAGGTCTACGAGCAGTACTTC
NA | NA | TRBJ1-1 | TRBV6-5 | CASSYGRDESNTEAFF | TGTGCCAGCAGTTACGGGAGGGACGAAAGCAACACTGAAGCTTTCTTT
NA | NA | TRBJ1-1 | TRBV2 | CASSEQGSTEAFF | TGTGCCAGCAGTGAACAGGGAAGTACTGAAGCTTTCTTT
NA | NA | TRBJ2-1 | TRBV7-8 | CASSWAGESGTSYNEQFF | TGTGCCAGCAGCTGGGCAGGGGAAAGCGGGACGAGCTACAATGAGCAGTTCTTC
TRBD1 | NA | TRBJ2-7 | TRBV6-1 | CASSERGGIEQYF | TGTGCCAGCAGTGAACGAGGGGGCATCGAGCAGTACTTC
NA | NA | TRBJ2-7 | TRBV10-2 | CASSVQASSYEQYF | TGCGCCAGCAGTGTCCAAGCAAGCTCCTACGAGCAGTACTTC
NA | NA | TRBJ1-2 | TRBV29-1 | CSVVRGGETTMSPYTF | TGCAGCGTTGTAAGGGGGGGCGAAACTACTATGTCTCCCTACACCTTC
TRBD1 | NA | TRBJ2-7 | TRBV9 | CASSAGQGVYEQYF | TGTGCCAGCAGCGCGGGACAGGGGGTTTACGAGCAGTACTTC